In this sample, the clone carrying this T cell receptor beta chain turned up many times. This specimen comes from a study of regulatory T cells in long-lasting Graves disease. Building of the TCR beta libraries involved iRepertoire HTBI primers and Arm-PCR of CDR3 regions. Each CDR3 protein gets one entry after TCRdb re-called the multiplex PCR reads with MiXCR. Among about 460,000 distinct CDR3 sequences listed, roughly 15% were seen once. This CDR3 has 15 amino acids. Germline V gives CDR1 MNHEY, CDR2 SVGEGT. V dropped 5 bases and J dropped 3; count of bases not matched to a gene: 9. As to time point: newly diagnosed GD, antithyroid drugs for less than 3 months. With RNA extracted from PBMCs as input, the TCR library was made. These data were also reused for a study on T cells in Graves' hyperthyroidism and ophthalmopathy. Per that study: Diagnostic assessment was based on clinical symptoms, serum thyroxine and TRAb, thyroid ultrasound and orbital computed tomography.

The receptor was isolated from a woman in her forties or fifties with Graves disease. This specimen was peripheral blood mononuclear cells (PBMCs), taken at new diagnosis, from a patient treated with antithyroid drugs. The rearrangement uses TRBV6-2 or TRBV6-3 and TRBJ2-7, with 8 bases identical to TRBD1. The DNA of the CDR3 is TGTGCCAGCAGTACCCCGGGACAGGTTTTCTACGAGCAGTACTTC. Encoded protein: CASSTPGQVFYEQYF.